These 22 T cell receptor beta chains share one sample of origin, sequenced in a study of a mutant IDH1 vaccine in newly diagnosed glioma. No cognate antigen is known for these TCRs. Clones were sequenced by immunoSEQ multiplex PCR, and TCRdb holds only the in-frame ones, with some missing. The data contain 45,000 to 55,000 clones, over 75% of them singletons. Regarding time point: week 5, during vaccination. What each vaccine dose contained was 300 ug of mutant IDH1 20-mer peptide, accompanied by topical imiquimod. The sample consisted of PBMCs, taken from a glioma patient whose treatment included an IDH1 peptide vaccine. Receptors were obtained from a woman in her thirties or forties with glioma.

V usage is TRBV4-1 and J usage is TRBJ2-7, with 7 bases that match TRBD2. V lost 4 bases and J lost 6; bases outside the gene matches: 9. The CDR3 sequence is 14 residues long. Per germline, CDR1 MGHRA and CDR2 YSYEKL. The CDR3: CASSRSAGQREQYF. The CDR3 DNA sequence: TGCGCCAGCAGCCGCTCAGCGGGGCAGCGCGAGCAGTACTTC.

The chain recombines TRBV5-6 with TRBJ2-3; no firm D call. This CDR3 comprises 14 residues. V gave up 4 bases and J gave up 3 bases, with 12 bases separating them. Germline CDR1 reads SGHDT; CDR2 reads YYEEEE. In nucleotides, the CDR3 is TGTGCCAGCAGCGGGCCACGGACGACAGATACGCAGTATTTT. Translation gives CASSGPRTTDTQYF.

The rearrangement joins TRBV6-5 to TRBJ1-5, with D perhaps matching TRBD1 (5 bases). The CDR3 is 15 residues long. Trimming pared 6 bases from V and 0 bases from J, leaving 12 bases between. Germline CDR1 and CDR2: MNHEY and SVGAGI. The CDR3 DNA reads as TGTGCCAGCAGGATCAGGGTTTATAGCAATCAGCCCCAGCATTTT. Protein: CASRIRVYSNQPQHF.

This rearrangement joins TRBV9 to TRBJ2-1; D possibly corresponds to TRBD2 (6 bases). V lost 4 bases to trimming and J lost 7 bases, with 24 bases between them. The germline V gene has CDR1 SGDLS and CDR2 YYNGEE. This CDR3 contains 17 residues. The CDR3 is CASSPPAGGAGINEQFF. In nucleotides, the CDR3 is TGTGCCAGCAGCCCCCCAGCCGGCGGGGCCGGGATAAATGAGCAGTTCTTC.

The rearrangement uses TRBV6-4 and TRBJ1-2, with D tentatively TRBD1 (6 bases). Trimming removed 6 bases at V and 4 bases at J, with 18 bases between. The CDR3 has 15 residues. From germline, CDR1 is MRHNA and CDR2 SNTAGT. The chain's CDR3 is CASSLGLGGVYGYTF. In nucleotides, the CDR3 is TGTGCCAGCAGCCTCGGATTGGGGGGCGTCTATGGCTACACCTTC.

The chain employs TRBV7-9 and TRBJ2-7; D could derive from TRBD1 or TRBD2 (5 bases each). The germline V and J ends were trimmed by 4 bases and 5 bases, with 21 bases remaining between them. CDR3 size: 16 residues. Germline V gene lookup returns CDR1 SEHNR and CDR2 FQNEAQ (reference sequence). The CDR3 DNA follows: TGTGCCAGCAGCTCGCCCAAAGGGACGCCCGGACACGAGCAGTACTTC. It is translated as CASSSPKGTPGHEQYF.

J is TRBJ2-7 and V is TRBV5-6; D gene ambiguous. V lost 0 bases to trimming and J lost 5 bases, with 15 bases between them. This CDR3 region has 15 residues. Germline lookup yields CDR1 SGHDT and CDR2 YYEEEE. In DNA form, the CDR3 reads TGTGCCAGCAGCTTGGCACCGCTCAGAGGAGACGAGCAGTACTTC. Protein product: CASSLAPLRGDEQYF.

The V gene is TRBV19, the J gene TRBJ1-6; D is ambiguous. V gave up 0 bases and J gave up 0 bases, with 6 bases separating them. Germline CDR1 and CDR2: LNHDA and SQIVND (reference sequence). The CDR3 covers 16 residues. The CDR3 is CASSIDGNSYNSPLHF. The CDR3, as DNA: TGTGCCAGTAGTATAGATGGGAACTCCTATAATTCACCCCTCCACTTT.

The chain has TRBV5-6 and TRBJ2-7, with no clear D. The CDR3 spans 11 residues. V lost 5 bases, J lost 1 base, and 4 bases lay in between. Germline V gene data show CDR1 as SGHDT and CDR2 as YYEEEE. This CDR3 is CASSFSYEQYF. For the CDR3, the DNA is TGTGCCAGCAGTTTTTCCTACGAGCAGTACTTC. Full variable domain (missing parts from reference TRBV5-6 and TRBJ2-7): DAGVTQSPTHLIKTRGQQVTLRCSPKSGHDTVSWYQQALGQGPQFIFQYYEEEERQRGNFPDRFSGHQFPNYSSELNVNALLLGDSALYLCASSFSYEQYFGPGTRLTVT.

V is TRBV4-3 and J is TRBJ1-1; the D gene is possibly TRBD1 (6 bases). Germline assignment: CDR1 LGHNA and CDR2 YSLEER. V lost 0 bases, J lost 1 base, and 15 bases lay in between. The CDR3 is 17 amino acids. The DNA of the CDR3 is TGCGCCAGCAGCCAAGACCCCCCCCCGGGGGCGAACACTGAAGCTTTCTTT. It codes for CASSQDPPPGANTEAFF.

The CDR3 loop is CSVGLGTGGSYEQYF. CDR3 sequence (DNA): TGCAGCGTTGGCCTTGGGACAGGAGGGTCCTACGAGCAGTACTTC. The rearrangement links TRBV29-1 to TRBJ2-7, with 8 bases lining up with TRBD1. Germline V CDR1 and CDR2: SQVTM, ANQGSEA. The CDR3 totals 15 residues. V was clipped by 4 bases and J by 1 base; unmatched bases: 9.

This clone was picked up one time. The chain combines TRBV19 with TRBJ1-5; 7 bases map to TRBD1. Losses at the gene ends were 5 bases for V and 2 bases for J; bases not matched to a gene: 6. The CDR3 totals 15 residues. CDR1 LNHDA and CDR2 SQIVND come from the germline V gene (reference sequence). DNA of the CDR3: TGTGCCAGTAGTTCCGACAGGGAGGGCAATCAGCCCCAGCATTTT. Protein sequence: CASSSDREGNQPQHF.

The V and J genes are TRBV30 and TRBJ2-5, with D tentatively TRBD2 (6 bases). The DNA end is a closer match to TRBJ2-7, so the J assignment may be wrong. This CDR3 comprises 13 residues. Looked up from germline, CDR1 is GTSNPN and CDR2 is SVGIG (reference sequence). The CDR3 reads CAWGPGLRYEQYF. The CDR3 bases are TGTGCCTGGGGACCGGGACTCAGATACGAGCAGTACTTC.

This chain joins TRBV2 and TRBJ2-1; 10 nucleotides agree with TRBD1. Germline CDR1 is SNHLY and CDR2 is FYNNEI. The CDR3 consists of 15 residues. J was trimmed by 4 bases and V by 4 bases; bases with no gene match: 4. CDR3 region: CASSAGQGGYNEQFF. The CDR3 DNA follows: TGTGCCAGCAGTGCAGGACAGGGGGGTTACAATGAGCAGTTCTTC.

The V gene is TRBV30, the J gene TRBJ1-1, with D tentatively TRBD1 (5 bases). This CDR3 is built from 15 residues. V lost 5 bases and J 3 bases, leaving 19 bases between the germline ends. Germline V gene sequence: CDR1 GTSNPN, CDR2 SVGIG (reference sequence). CDR3 sequence reads: CAWGIAGTTDTEAFF. The CDR3 DNA reads as TGTGCCTGGGGCATTGCAGGGACCACGGACACTGAAGCTTTCTTT.

This chain connects TRBV2 to TRBJ2-7, with D tentatively TRBD1 or TRBD2 (5 bases each). Germline V gene lookup returns CDR1 SNHLY and CDR2 FYNNEI. This CDR3 is built from 12 residues. Trimming left V 0 bases short and J 13 bases short, with 13 bases between. As DNA, the CDR3 is TGTGCCAGCAGTGAAGCCTGGGGACGGGGTTACTTC. Residues: CASSEAWGRGYF.

The chain links TRBV18 to TRBJ2-7; D unclear. With 1 base removed from V and 5 bases from J, the gap between germline ends came to 6 bases. CDR3 length: 12 amino acids. Germline V gene sequence: CDR1 KGHSH, CDR2 LQKENI. For the CDR3, the DNA is TGTGCCAGCTCACCACAGTGGAACGAGCAGTACTTC. Amino acid sequence: CASSPQWNEQYF.

V gene TRBV30 combines with J gene TRBJ2-7, with D perhaps TRBD1 (6 bases). V lost 7 bases and J 1 base, leaving 17 bases between the germline ends. This CDR3 region has 14 residues. Germline CDR1 and CDR2: GTSNPN and SVGIG (reference sequence). CDR3: CASDGLRGSYEQYF. The CDR3, as DNA: TGTGCCTCGGACGGTCTCAGGGGATCCTACGAGCAGTACTTC.

There are a few counts of this clone. The V and J genes are TRBV4-1 and TRBJ1-5; D is unresolved. Trimming left V 1 base short and J 1 base short, with 8 bases between. The CDR3 extends over 15 amino acids. CDR1 and CDR2 from the germline V gene are MGHRA and YSYEKL. The DNA of the CDR3 is TGCGCCAGCAGCCAAGGAGGAGGAAGCAATCAGCCCCAGCATTTT. Amino acids: CASSQGGGSNQPQHF.

This clone was seen a single time. The chain links TRBV15 to TRBJ2-7; D is unclear. V lost 3 bases to trimming and J lost 1 base, with 7 bases between them. Germline CDR1 is LNHNV and CDR2 is YYDKDF (reference sequence). CDR3 length: 13 amino acids. This chain's CDR3 is CATSRVVSYEQYF. CDR3 nucleotide sequence: TGTGCCACCAGCAGGGTGGTGTCCTACGAGCAGTACTTC.

This clone showed up just a few times. The chain combines TRBV5-6 with TRBJ2-5, with 14 bases matching TRBD2. There are 16 residues in the CDR3. The germline V gene has CDR1 SGHDT and CDR2 YYEEEE. With V trimmed by 5 bases and J by 4 bases, 7 bases remained unmatched. Written as DNA, the CDR3 is TGTGCCAGCAGGCGACTAGCGGGGGGGCATTTAGAGACCCAGTACTTC. Its protein is CASRRLAGGHLETQYF. Full variable domain (missing parts from reference TRBV5-6 and TRBJ2-5): DAGVTQSPTHLIKTRGQQVTLRCSPKSGHDTVSWYQQALGQGPQFIFQYYEEEERQRGNFPDRFSGHQFPNYSSELNVNALLLGDSALYLCASRRLAGGHLETQYFGPGTRLLVL.

The rearrangement uses TRBV7-9 and TRBJ2-2; tentatively, D is TRBD1 or TRBD2 (5 bases each). The CDR3 totals 11 residues. Germline V lookup: CDR1 SEHNR, CDR2 FQNEAQ (reference sequence). V was pared by 11 bases and J by 8 bases, with 12 bases between. DNA for the CDR3: TGTGCCCCCTGGGGGTCAGGGGAGCTGTTTTTT. It encodes CAPWGSGELFF.